These 13 T cell receptor beta chains came from one sample sequenced in a study of blood T cell repertoires in COVID-19. Data came from immunoSEQ multiplex PCR; TCRdb stores just in-frame clones and leaves some out. The repertoire has 310,000 or so clones, 83% of them found once; the top ten carry 1% to 1.5%. The sample consisted of peripheral blood. The source of these receptors is a woman in her fifties or sixties with acute or convalescent COVID-19.

The chain carries TRBV3-1 (or the pseudogene TRBV3-2) and TRBJ2-1; tentative D call: TRBD1 (7 bases). The V gene's germline CDR1 is LGHDT and CDR2 YNNKEL (reference sequence). The V gene lost 0 bases and the J gene lost 10 bases, with 10 bases spanning the gap. The CDR3 has 13 residues. CDR3 sequence (DNA): TGTGCCAGCAGCCAAGATGGAGGGGGCGAGCAGTTCTTC. Protein product: CASSQDGGGEQFF.

The J gene is TRBJ2-5, the V gene TRBV5-1; 9 bases are a match to TRBD1. CDR1 is SGHRS, CDR2 YFSETQ, per germline. CDR3 size: 16 residues. J gave up 7 bases and V 4 bases, and 14 bases lay outside the gene matches. CDR3 bases: TGCGCCAGCAGCCCGTCGACAGGGGGTCGTGTTGTGACCCAGTACTTC. Protein sequence: CASSPSTGGRVVTQYF.

There are a few counts of this clone. This chain joins TRBV29-1 and TRBJ1-1; maybe TRBD1 (5 bases). The CDR3 is 12 amino acids. Trimming stripped 3 bases from V and 4 bases from J, with 9 bases between. CDR1 is SQVTM, CDR2 ANQGSEA, per germline. The CDR3 DNA sequence: TGCAGCGTTGATAGCCAGGGCACTGAAGCTTTCTTT. It yields the protein CSVDSQGTEAFF.

The V and J genes are TRBV5-1 and TRBJ2-3; 10 nucleotides line up with TRBD1. Germline V gene lookup returns CDR1 SGHRS and CDR2 YFSETQ. The CDR3 is 18 amino acids. Unmatched junction bases numbered 11, after V lost 0 bases and J lost 4 bases. The CDR3 DNA reads TGCGCCAGCAGCTTGGACGGTTCGGGACAGGGGATCCCAGATACGCAGTATTTT. It yields the protein CASSLDGSGQGIPDTQYF.

This chain uses TRBV6-6 with TRBJ2-1; 10 nucleotides agree with TRBD2. Germline CDR1 reads MNHNY; CDR2 reads SVGAGI (reference sequence). The CDR3 length is 15 residues. V dropped 6 bases and J dropped 1; count of bases not matched to a gene: 3. The CDR3 reads CASRLAGASYNEQFF. In DNA, the CDR3 is TGTGCCAGCAGGCTAGCGGGGGCGTCCTACAATGAGCAGTTCTTC.

This chain connects TRBV18 to TRBJ2-3, with TRBD2 matching over 9 bases. The CDR3 spans 17 residues. In germline, CDR1 is KGHSH, CDR2 LQKENI. V lost 0 bases to trimming and J lost 1 base; unmatched junction nucleotides: 5. CDR3 in amino acids: CASSPPGLAGGTDTQYF. CDR3 DNA: TGTGCCAGCTCACCACCGGGCTTAGCGGGAGGCACAGATACGCAGTATTTT.

The chain combines TRBV4-1 with TRBJ1-1, with a tentative D call TRBD1 (5 bases). Germline CDR1 is MGHRA and CDR2 is YSYEKL. V shed 1 base and J shed 1 base, with 10 bases lying between them. The CDR3 is made up of 15 amino acids. The CDR3 protein is CASSQVDRQNTEAFF. CDR3 in DNA: TGCGCCAGCAGCCAAGTCGACAGACAGAACACTGAAGCTTTCTTT.

The chain joins TRBV7-3 to TRBJ2-1; D remains ambiguous. The CDR3 has 13 residues. In germline, CDR1 is SGHTA, CDR2 FQGTGA. Trimming stripped 1 base from V and 5 bases from J, with 6 bases between. CDR3 bases: TGTGCCAGCAGCTTAAATCGGGACAATGAGCAGTTCTTC. Translation gives CASSLNRDNEQFF.

The rearrangement uses TRBV29-1 and TRBJ2-2; the match to TRBD1 covers 7 bases. This CDR3 is built from 13 residues. Germline CDR1 SQVTM, CDR2 ANQGSEA. With V trimmed by 6 bases and J by 0 bases, 1 base remained unmatched. The CDR3 DNA sequence: TGCAGCGTGGACAGGACGAACACCGGGGAGCTGTTTTTT. Protein: CSVDRTNTGELFF.

J is TRBJ1-4 and V is TRBV3-1 (or the pseudogene TRBV3-2), with a weak D call TRBD1 (5 bases). This CDR3 spans 16 amino acids. Germline CDR1 LGHDT, CDR2 YNNKEL (reference sequence). Between the trimmed V and J ends, which lost 4 bases and 2 bases, there was a span of 14 bases. CDR3 coding DNA: TGTGCCAGCAGCCCCCGTGGGGGAGGGACTAATGAAAAACTGTTTTTT. Protein: CASSPRGGGTNEKLFF.

This chain joins TRBV5-1 and TRBJ2-2; D possibly corresponds to TRBD1 (6 bases). This CDR3 has 15 amino acids. The V and J ends lost 2 bases and 0 bases respectively, with 8 bases between them. Germline lookup yields CDR1 SGHRS and CDR2 YFSETQ. The CDR3 reads CASSFQGTNTGELFF. CDR3 DNA sequence: TGCGCCAGCAGCTTTCAGGGGACGAACACCGGGGAGCTGTTTTTT.

The chain carries TRBV7-2 and TRBJ1-2, with D unresolved. The germline V gene encodes CDR1 SGHTA and CDR2 FQGNSA. Trimming left V 1 base short and J 0 bases short, with 12 bases between. This CDR3 has 16 amino acids. As DNA, the CDR3 is TGTGCCAGCAGCTTAGATTTCTGGTCGGCTAACTATGGCTACACCTTC. The encoded protein is CASSLDFWSANYGYTF.

The table lists this clone with a count of one. The chain recombines TRBV5-4 with TRBJ2-5; 8 positions agree with TRBD2. The J segment lost 1 base and the V segment lost 4 bases, leaving 3 bases of the junction unmatched. Germline CDR1 and CDR2: SGHNT and YYREEE (reference sequence). This CDR3 is built from 14 residues. Here the CDR3 DNA reads TGTGCCAGCAGCCGGGAGGGCAGCCAAGAGACCCAGTACTTC. It translates to CASSREGSQETQYF.